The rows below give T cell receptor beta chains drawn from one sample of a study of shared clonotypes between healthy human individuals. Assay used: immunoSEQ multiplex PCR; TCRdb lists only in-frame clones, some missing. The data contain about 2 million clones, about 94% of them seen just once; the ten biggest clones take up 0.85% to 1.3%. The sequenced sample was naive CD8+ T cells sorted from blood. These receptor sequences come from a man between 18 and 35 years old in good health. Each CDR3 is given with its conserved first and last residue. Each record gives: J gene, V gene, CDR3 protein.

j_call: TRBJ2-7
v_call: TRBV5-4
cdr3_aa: CASSLGAYEQYF

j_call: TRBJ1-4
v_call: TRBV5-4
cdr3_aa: CASSDGTDNEKLFF

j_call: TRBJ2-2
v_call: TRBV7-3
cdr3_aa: CASSIASGGPDTGELFF

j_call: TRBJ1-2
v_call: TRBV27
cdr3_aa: CASSLKALGWYGYTF

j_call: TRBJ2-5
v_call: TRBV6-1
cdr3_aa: CASSEWTAGGETQYF

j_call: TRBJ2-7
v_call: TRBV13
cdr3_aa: CASSSTDPYSYEQYF

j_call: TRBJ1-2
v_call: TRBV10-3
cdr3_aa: CAISDEGGNYGYTF

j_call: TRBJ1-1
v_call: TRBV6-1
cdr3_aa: CASSEPDTEAFF

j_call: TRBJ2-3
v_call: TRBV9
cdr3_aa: CASSVEGLPADTQYF

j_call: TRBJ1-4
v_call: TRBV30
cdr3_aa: CAWSFISKGEKLFF

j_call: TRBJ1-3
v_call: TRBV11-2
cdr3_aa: CASSPEGGAAIYF

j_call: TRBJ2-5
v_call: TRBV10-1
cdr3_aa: CASSERGETQYF

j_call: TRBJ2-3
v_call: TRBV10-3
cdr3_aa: CAIRAGSTDTQYF

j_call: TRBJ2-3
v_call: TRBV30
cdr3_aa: CAWTGPLSTDTQYF

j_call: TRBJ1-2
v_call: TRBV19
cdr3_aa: CASSPVGGGYTF

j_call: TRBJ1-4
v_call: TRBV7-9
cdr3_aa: CASSHRTNEKLFF

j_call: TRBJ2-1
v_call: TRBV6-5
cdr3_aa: CASSYSLRREVTEQFF

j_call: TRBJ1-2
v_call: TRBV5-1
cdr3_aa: CASSERGQGHGYTF

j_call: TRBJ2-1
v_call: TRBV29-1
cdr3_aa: CSVGGLAGGSYNEQFF

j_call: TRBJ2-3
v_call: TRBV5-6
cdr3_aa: CASSLTVTGPNTQYF

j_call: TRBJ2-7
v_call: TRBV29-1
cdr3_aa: CSVQEGAGGYEQYF

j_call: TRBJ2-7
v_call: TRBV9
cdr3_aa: CASSVSLEPYEQYF

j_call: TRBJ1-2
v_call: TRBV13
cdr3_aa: CASSLVTGSGGYTF

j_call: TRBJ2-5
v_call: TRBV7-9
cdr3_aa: CASSLGRVETQYF

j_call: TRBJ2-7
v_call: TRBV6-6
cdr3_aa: CASSWSHYEQYF

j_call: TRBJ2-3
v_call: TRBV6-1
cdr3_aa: CASSELVLTDTQYF

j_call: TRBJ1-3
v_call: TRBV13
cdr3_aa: CASSEGGFSGNTIYF

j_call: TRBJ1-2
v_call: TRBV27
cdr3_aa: CASSLLGGLDGYTF

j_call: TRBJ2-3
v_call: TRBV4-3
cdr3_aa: CASSQDWSGSVDTQYF

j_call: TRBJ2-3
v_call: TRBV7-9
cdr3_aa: CASSTRLAGAVDTQYF

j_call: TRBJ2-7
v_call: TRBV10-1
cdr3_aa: CASSQDRGYEQYF

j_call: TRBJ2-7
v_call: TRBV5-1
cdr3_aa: CASSLAGQGRVFEQYF

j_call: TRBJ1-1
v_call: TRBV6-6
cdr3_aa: CASSYPDGTEAFF

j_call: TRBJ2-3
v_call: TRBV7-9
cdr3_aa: CASSLAQVSTTDTQYF

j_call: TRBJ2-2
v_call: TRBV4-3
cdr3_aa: CASSQAGFQNTGELFF

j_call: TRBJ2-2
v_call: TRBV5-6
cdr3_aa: CASSLELAGEAGELFF

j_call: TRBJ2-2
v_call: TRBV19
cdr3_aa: CASSIRRGGTGELFF

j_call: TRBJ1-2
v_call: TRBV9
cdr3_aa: CASSVGVADYGYTF

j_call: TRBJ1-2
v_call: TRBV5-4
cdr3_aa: CASSLVGQTLYGYTF

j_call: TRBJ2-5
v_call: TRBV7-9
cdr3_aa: CASSLGSSGTGDEETQYF

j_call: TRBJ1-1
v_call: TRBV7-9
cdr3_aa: CASSRLNTEAFF

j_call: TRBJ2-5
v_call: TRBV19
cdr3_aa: CASSVLGQGSGETQYF

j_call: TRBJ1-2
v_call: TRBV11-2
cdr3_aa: CASSLMKGDSSNYGYTF

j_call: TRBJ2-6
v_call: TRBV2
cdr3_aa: CASTRTSGANVLTF

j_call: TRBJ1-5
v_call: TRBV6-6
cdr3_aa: CASSYNAYDQPQHF

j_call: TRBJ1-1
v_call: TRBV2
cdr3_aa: CASSDEGVWDTEAFF

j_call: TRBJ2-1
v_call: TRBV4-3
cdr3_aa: CASSQDPLAGVGENEQFF

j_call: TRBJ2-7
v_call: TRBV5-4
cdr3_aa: CASSLGGSGPHLSYEQYF

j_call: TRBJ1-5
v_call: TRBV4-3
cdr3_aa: CASSQDVAGLGSNQPQHF

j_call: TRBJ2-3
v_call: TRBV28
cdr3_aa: CASSSSSSGVTDTQYF

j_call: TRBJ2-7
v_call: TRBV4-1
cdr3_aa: CASSRTGTYEQYF

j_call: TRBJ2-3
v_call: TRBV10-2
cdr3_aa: CASLTVLATDTQYF

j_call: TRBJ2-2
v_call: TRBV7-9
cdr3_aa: CASSKFVTRPTGELFF